This TCR beta chain was sequenced for a study of human T cells and chemical hapten exposure. From the RACE reads, TCRdb called clonotypes with MiXCR, one entry per CDR3 protein. The sample consists of approximately 69,000 distinct CDR3 sequences, 10% of them appearing once. This clonotype showed up many times. Time point of the sample: patch test 2, 6 weeks after DPC sensitization. Indicated treatment: therapeutic diphenylcyclopropenone sensitization with weekly scalp DPC. The CDR3 runs 16 residues. The V segment lost 6 bases and the J segment 2 bases; nucleotides outside the gene matches: 5. Germline CDR1 is KGHSH and CDR2 is LQKENI.

The gene calls are TRBV18 and TRBJ2-4, with 12 bases aligning to TRBD2. Sequenced here: whole blood, sampled in connection with sensitization to the hapten diphenylcyclopropenone (DPC). This receptor was identified in a woman in her 50s with alopecia areata. Some clones in this sample may be carry-over from other donors' samples. CDR3 sequence reads: CASSPGLAGSKNIQYF. CDR3 sequence (DNA): TGTGCCAGCTCGCCAGGACTAGCGGGATCCAAAAACATTCAGTACTTC.